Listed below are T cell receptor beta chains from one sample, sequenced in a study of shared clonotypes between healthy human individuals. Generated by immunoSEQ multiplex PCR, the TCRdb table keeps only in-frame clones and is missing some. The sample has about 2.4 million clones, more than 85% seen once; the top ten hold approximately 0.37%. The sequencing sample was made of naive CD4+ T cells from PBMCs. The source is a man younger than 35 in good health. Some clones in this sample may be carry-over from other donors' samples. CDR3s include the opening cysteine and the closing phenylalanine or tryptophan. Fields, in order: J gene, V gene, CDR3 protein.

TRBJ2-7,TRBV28,CASRTSGPSYEQYF
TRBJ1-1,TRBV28,CASRRQGFNTEAFF
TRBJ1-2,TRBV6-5,CASRYPVNRGYGYTF
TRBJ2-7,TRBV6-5,CASSYIGGTGQYF
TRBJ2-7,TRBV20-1,CSARLWDRVNF
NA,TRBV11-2,CASSLRAGSSEQYF
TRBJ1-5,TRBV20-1,CSARQDQPQHF
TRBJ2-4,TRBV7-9,CASSLQGENIQYF
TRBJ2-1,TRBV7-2,CASSLVRGTNYNEQFF
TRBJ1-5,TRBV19,CASSSLGQGYQPQHF
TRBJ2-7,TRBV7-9,CASSLGQGTYEQYF
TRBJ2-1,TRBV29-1,CSVKGGGAAEQFF
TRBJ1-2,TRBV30,CASGGLATPYTF
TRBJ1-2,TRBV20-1,CSARVFVGSTF
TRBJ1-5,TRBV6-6,CASSWRAGASNQPQHF
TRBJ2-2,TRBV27,CASSFLENTGELFF
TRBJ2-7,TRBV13,CASSFTPDSSEQYF
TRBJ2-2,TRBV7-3,CASSLGNYGTGELFF
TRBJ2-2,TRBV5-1,CASRTGFQLFF
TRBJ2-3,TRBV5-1,CASSSTGMLQDTQYF
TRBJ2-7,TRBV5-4,CATSKEGYEQYF
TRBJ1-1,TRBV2,CASSVGPTGAFF
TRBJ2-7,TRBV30,CAWSTGLASEQYF
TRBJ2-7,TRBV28,CASSYSQGGSAYEQYF
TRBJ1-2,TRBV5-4,CASSFDRANYGYTF
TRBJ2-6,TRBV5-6,CASSLARGGSSGANVLTF
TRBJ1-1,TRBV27,CASSLYSQGARVETEAFF
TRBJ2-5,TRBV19,CASRKSTNIRGETQYF
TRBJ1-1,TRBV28,CASSLPSDTTEAFF
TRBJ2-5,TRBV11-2,CASSYPGGQETQYF
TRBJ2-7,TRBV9,CASSPRDYLYEQYF
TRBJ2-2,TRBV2,CASSAGLAGGPGELFF
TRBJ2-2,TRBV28,CASRAPVGDTGELFF
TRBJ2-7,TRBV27,CASSWGQSGYEQYF
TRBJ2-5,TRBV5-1,CASSLEGTEETQYF
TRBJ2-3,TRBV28,CASSLLGSSVTDTQYF
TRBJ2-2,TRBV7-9,CASSPRTSGRQNTGELFF
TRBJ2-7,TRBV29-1,CSVEGTGGISPPSEQYF
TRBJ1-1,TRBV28,CASTLPGTSSEAFF
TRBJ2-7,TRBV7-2,CASSLAAGGAEQYF
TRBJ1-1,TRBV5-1,CASSSTGTGGTEAFF
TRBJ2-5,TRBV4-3,CASIVGGLRLKRETQYF
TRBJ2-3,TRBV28,CASSTPSGPSTDTQYF
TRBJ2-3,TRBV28,CASSLSSDTQYF
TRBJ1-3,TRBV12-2,CASRLAGTGNSGNTIYF
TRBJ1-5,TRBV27,CASSRRALNQPQHF
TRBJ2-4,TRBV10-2,CASKPTVGNIQYF
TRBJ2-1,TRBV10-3,CAISATSGSLNEQFF
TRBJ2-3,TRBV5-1,CASSTGLAGGSDTQYF
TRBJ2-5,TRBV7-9,CASSLIEDGKTQYF
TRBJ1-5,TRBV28,CATIAGLNQPQHF